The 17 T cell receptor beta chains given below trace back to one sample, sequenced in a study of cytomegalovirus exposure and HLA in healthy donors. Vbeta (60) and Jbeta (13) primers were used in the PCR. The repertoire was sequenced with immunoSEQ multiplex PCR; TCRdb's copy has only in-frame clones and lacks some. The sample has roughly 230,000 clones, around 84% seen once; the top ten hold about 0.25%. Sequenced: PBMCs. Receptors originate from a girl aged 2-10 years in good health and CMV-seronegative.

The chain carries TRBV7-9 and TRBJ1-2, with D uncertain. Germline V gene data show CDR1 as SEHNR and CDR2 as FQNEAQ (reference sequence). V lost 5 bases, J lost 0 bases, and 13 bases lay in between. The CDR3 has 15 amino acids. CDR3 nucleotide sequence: TGTGCCAGCAGCGTATGGACTGGTTCTAACTATGGCTACACCTTC. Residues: CASSVWTGSNYGYTF.

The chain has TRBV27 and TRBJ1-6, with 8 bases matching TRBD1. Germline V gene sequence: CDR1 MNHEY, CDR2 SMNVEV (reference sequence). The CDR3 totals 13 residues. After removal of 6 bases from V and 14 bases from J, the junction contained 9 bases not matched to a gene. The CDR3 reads CASRDGQGVTLHF. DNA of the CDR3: TGTGCCAGCAGAGACGGACAGGGTGTCACCCTCCACTTT.

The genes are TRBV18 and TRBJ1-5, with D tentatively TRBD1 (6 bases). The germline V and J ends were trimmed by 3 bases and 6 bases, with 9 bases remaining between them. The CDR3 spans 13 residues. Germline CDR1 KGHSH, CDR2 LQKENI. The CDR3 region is CASSPAGVQPQHF. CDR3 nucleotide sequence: TGTGCCAGCTCACCCGCAGGGGTTCAGCCCCAGCATTTT.

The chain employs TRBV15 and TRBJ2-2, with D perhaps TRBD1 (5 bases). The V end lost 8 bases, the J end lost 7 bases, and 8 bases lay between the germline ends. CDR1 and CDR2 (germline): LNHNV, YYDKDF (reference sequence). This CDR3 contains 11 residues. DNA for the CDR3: TGTGCCACCGGCCAGGGCGGGGAGCTGTTTTTT. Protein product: CATGQGGELFF.

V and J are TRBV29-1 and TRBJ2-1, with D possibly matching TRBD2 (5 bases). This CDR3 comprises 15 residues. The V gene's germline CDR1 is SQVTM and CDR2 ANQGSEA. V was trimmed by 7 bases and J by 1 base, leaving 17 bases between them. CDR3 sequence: CSGARTGGSYNEQFF. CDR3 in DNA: TGCAGCGGGGCCCGGACTGGTGGTTCCTACAATGAGCAGTTCTTC.

The CDR3: CASSQDRTSNQPQHF. In nucleotides, the CDR3 is TGCGCCAGCAGCCAAGATCGGACAAGCAATCAGCCCCAGCATTTT. The V gene is TRBV4-1, the J gene TRBJ1-5, with a weak D call TRBD1 (5 bases). The CDR3 runs 15 residues. V was clipped by 0 bases and J by 1 base, with 7 bases between them. Per germline, CDR1 MGHRA and CDR2 YSYEKL.

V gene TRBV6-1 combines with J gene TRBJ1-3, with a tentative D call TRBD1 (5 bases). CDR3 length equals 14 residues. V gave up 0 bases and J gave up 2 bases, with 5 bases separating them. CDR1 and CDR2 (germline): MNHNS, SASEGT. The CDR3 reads CASSEAGPGNTIYF. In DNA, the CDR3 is TGTGCCAGCAGTGAAGCGGGGCCTGGAAACACCATATATTTT.

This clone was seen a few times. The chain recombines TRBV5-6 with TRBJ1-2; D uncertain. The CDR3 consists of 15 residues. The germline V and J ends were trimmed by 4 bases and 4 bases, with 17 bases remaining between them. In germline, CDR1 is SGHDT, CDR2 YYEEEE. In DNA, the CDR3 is TGTGCCAGCAGCAAGGTTCCGGGGAGCGGCTATGGCTACACCTTC. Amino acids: CASSKVPGSGYGYTF.

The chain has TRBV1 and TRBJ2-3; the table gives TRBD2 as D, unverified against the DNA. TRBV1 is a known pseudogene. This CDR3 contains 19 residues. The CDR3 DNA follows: TGCACCAGCAGCCAAGATAGGAGCGGGGGGGCGTTGGGCACAGATACGCAGTATTTT. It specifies CTSSQDRSGGALGTDTQYF.

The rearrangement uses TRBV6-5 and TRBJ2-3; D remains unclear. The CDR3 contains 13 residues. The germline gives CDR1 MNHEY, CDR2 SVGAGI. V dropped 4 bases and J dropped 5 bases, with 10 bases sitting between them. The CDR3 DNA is TGTGCCAGCAGTTCCCCTTCTAAAGATACGCAGTATTTT. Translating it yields CASSSPSKDTQYF.

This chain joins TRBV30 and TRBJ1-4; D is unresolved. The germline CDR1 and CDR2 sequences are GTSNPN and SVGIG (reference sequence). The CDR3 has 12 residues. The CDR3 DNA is TGTGCTTTGAGGGCGGATTATGAAAAACTGTTTTTT. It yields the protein CALRADYEKLFF. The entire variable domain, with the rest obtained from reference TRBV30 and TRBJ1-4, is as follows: SQTIHQWPATLVQPVGSPLSLECTVEGTSNPNLYWYRQAAGRGLQLLFYSVGIGQISSEVPQNLSASRPQDRQFILSSKKLLLSDSGFYLCALRADYEKLFFGSGTQLSVL.

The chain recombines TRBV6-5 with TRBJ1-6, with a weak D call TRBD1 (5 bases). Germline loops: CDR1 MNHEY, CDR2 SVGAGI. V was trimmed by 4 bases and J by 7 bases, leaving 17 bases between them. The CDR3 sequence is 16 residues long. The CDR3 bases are TGTGCCAGCAGTTTCCACCGGGGGGGGAGGAATTCACCCCTCCACTTT. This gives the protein CASSFHRGGRNSPLHF.

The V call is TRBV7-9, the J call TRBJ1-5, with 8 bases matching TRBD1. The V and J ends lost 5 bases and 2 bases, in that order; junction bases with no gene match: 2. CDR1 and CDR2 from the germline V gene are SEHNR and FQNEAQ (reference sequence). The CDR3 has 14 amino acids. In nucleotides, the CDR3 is TGTGCCAGCAGCCAGACAGGGGGCAATCAGCCCCAGCATTTT. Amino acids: CASSQTGGNQPQHF.

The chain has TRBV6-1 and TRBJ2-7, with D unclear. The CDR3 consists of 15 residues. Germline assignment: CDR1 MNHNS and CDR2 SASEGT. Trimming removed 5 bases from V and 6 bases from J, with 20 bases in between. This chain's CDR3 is CASSTRLAQTVEQYF. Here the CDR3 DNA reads TGTGCCAGCAGTACCAGACTCGCCCAAACGGTCGAGCAGTACTTC.

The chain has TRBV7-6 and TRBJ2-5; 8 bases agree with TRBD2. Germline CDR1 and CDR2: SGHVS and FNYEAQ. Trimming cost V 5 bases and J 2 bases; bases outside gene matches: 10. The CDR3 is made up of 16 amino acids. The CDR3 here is CASSVSGAGLQETQYF. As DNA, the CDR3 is TGTGCCAGCAGCGTTAGCGGGGCCGGCCTTCAAGAGACCCAGTACTTC. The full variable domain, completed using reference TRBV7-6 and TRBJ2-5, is GAGVSQSPRYKVTKRGQDVALRCDPISGHVSLYWYRQALGQGPEFLTYFNYEAQQDKSGLPNDRFSAERPEGSISTLTIQRTEQRDSAMYRCASSVSGAGLQETQYFGPGTRLLVL.

CDR3 DNA sequence: TGTGCCAGCGCAGGACAGGGTAATGAAAAACTGTTTTTT. This gives the protein CASAGQGNEKLFF. The chain is built from TRBV6-1 and TRBJ1-4, with TRBD1 matching 8 bases. This CDR3 spans 13 amino acids. Unmatched junction bases numbered 3, after V lost 8 bases and J lost 4 bases. Germline V gene data show CDR1 as MNHNS and CDR2 as SASEGT.

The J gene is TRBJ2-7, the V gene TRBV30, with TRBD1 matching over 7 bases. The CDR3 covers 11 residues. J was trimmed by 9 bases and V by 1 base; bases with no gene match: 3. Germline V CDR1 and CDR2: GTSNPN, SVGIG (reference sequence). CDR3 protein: CAWSGRQGQYF. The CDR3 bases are TGTGCCTGGAGTGGGAGACAGGGGCAGTACTTC.